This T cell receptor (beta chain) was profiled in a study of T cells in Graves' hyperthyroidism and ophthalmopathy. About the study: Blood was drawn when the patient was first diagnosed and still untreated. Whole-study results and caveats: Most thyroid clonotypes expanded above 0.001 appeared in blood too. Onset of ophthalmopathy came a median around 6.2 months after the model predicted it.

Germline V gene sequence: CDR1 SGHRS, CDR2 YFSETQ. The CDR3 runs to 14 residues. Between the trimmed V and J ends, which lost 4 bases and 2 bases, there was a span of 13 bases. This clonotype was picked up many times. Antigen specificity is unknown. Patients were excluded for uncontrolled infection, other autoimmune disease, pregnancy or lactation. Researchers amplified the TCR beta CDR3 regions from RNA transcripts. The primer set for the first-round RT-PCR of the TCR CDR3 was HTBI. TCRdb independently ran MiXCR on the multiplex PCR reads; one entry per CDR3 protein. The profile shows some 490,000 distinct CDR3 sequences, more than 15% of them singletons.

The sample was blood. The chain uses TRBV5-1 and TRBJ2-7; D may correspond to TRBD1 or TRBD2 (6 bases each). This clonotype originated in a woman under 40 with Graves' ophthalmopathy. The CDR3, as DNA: TGCGCCAGCAGCGTCGGGGGCAATCCCTACGAGCAGTACTTC. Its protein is CASSVGGNPYEQYF.